These 20 T cell receptor beta chains were all obtained from the same sample, sequenced in a study of control samples from healthy donors and cancer patients. Only in-frame clones appear in the TCRdb table, and some are missing; sequencing was by immunoSEQ multiplex PCR. The sample has 70,000 to 85,000 clones, roughly 91% seen once. The sequenced material came from blood. Receptor source: a man aged 50 to 60 in good health.

A few counts support this clone. The CDR3 coding sequence is TGTGCCAGCAGTTACCTAGTAGGATATGGCTACACCTTC. Translating it yields CASSYLVGYGYTF. This sequence joins TRBV12-3 or TRBV12-4 and TRBJ1-2; D not certain. The length of the CDR3 is 13 residues. The V end lost 4 bases, the J end lost 5 bases, and 11 bases lay between the germline ends.

The rearrangement links TRBV11-3 to TRBJ2-7; D assignment may be TRBD1 or TRBD2 (6 bases each). Germline V gene lookup returns CDR1 SGHNT and CDR2 YENEEA. Deletions cut 3 bases from V and 4 bases from J, with 22 bases between. The CDR3 contains 17 residues. The CDR3: CASSFGPRGLSFYEQYF. The CDR3 nucleotides read TGTGCCAGCAGCTTCGGTCCCCGGGGGCTTTCTTTTTACGAGCAGTACTTC.

This chain connects TRBV19 to TRBJ1-3; D not certain. This CDR3 has 12 residues. The germline V gene encodes CDR1 LNHDA and CDR2 SQIVND (reference sequence). Trimming shortened V by 10 bases and J by 4 bases, and 11 bases separated the two germline ends. The DNA for the CDR3 is TGTGCCACTTGGACTTCGGGAAACACCATATATTTT. It translates to CATWTSGNTIYF.

The chain recombines TRBV5-1 with TRBJ1-2; no reliable D call. The V and J ends lost 0 bases and 5 bases respectively, with 8 bases between them. Germline CDR1 is SGHRS and CDR2 is YFSETQ. There are 13 residues in the CDR3. CDR3 sequence reads: CASSLEPLYGYTF. The CDR3 nucleotides are TGCGCCAGCAGCTTGGAACCCCTTTATGGCTACACCTTC. Together with reference TRBV5-1 and TRBJ1-2, the CDR3 gives the full variable domain: KAGVTQTPRYLIKTRGQQVTLSCSPISGHRSVSWYQQTPGQGLQFLFEYFSETQRNKGNFPGRFSGRQFSNSRSEMNVSTLELGDSALYLCASSLEPLYGYTFGSGTRLTVV.

The chain links TRBV9 to TRBJ1-3; D is perhaps TRBD1 (5 bases). Germline CDR1 SGDLS, CDR2 YYNGEE. V lost 4 bases to trimming and J lost 0 bases, with 11 bases between them. CDR3 length: 15 residues. CDR3 loop: CASSPRGDSGNTIYF. The CDR3 bases are TGTGCCAGCAGCCCCAGAGGGGACTCTGGAAACACCATATATTTT.

This chain joins TRBV18 and TRBJ1-5, with D perhaps TRBD1 (6 bases). Germline V gene sequence: CDR1 KGHSH, CDR2 LQKENI. CDR3 length: 16 amino acids. The germline V and J ends were trimmed by 3 bases and 6 bases, with 18 bases remaining between them. CDR3 in amino acids: CASSPPGQGTTQPQHF. CDR3 nucleotide sequence: TGTGCCAGCTCACCTCCGGGACAAGGGACCACTCAGCCCCAGCATTTT.

This chain links TRBV10-2 with TRBJ1-4, with D unresolved. Trimming left V 3 bases short and J 3 bases short, with 11 bases between. Looked up from germline, CDR1 is WSHSY and CDR2 is SAAADI. The CDR3 sequence is 15 residues long. CDR3 nucleotides: TGCGCCAGCAGTGATGACCGTCGCTCTAATGAAAAACTGTTTTTT. This translates into CASSDDRRSNEKLFF.

The table lists this clone with a few counts. V is TRBV6-6 and J is TRBJ1-2; D may be TRBD1 (5 bases). Germline V CDR1 and CDR2: MNHNY, SVGAGI (reference sequence). With 4 bases removed from V and 7 bases from J, the gap between germline ends came to 22 bases. This CDR3 has 16 amino acids. CDR3 loop: CASSSNSGTDFVGYTF. The CDR3 nucleotides are TGTGCCAGCAGTTCCAACTCCGGGACTGACTTTGTTGGCTACACCTTC.

The rearrangement joins TRBV6-5 to TRBJ1-5, with 8 bases lining up with TRBD1. The CDR3 is made up of 14 amino acids. The germline V gene encodes CDR1 MNHEY and CDR2 SVGAGI. J lost 7 bases, V lost 7 bases, and 9 bases had no gene match. The CDR3 here is CASNDRGMGQPQHF. CDR3 sequence (DNA): TGTGCCAGCAACGACAGGGGAATGGGCCAGCCCCAGCATTTT.

The CDR3 here is CASSLRTRGEAFF. In DNA form, the CDR3 reads TGTGCCAGCAGCTTAAGGACTAGGGGTGAAGCTTTCTTT. This chain joins TRBV7-9 and TRBJ1-1; D possibly corresponds to TRBD1 (5 bases). CDR1 and CDR2 (germline): SEHNR, FQNEAQ (reference sequence). The ends were cut back, 2 bases at V and 7 bases at J, with 11 bases in the middle. The CDR3 totals 13 residues.

The chain uses TRBV29-1 and TRBJ1-2, with 7 bases that match TRBD1. Germline-derived CDR1 and CDR2 are SQVTM and ANQGSEA. This CDR3 comprises 13 residues. The V and J ends lost 7 bases and 2 bases, in that order; junction bases with no gene match: 7. The CDR3 nucleotides are TGCAGCGCCGGGGACAGTAGAAACTATGGCTACACCTTC. This encodes CSAGDSRNYGYTF.

The chain links TRBV18 to TRBJ1-2, with D possibly being TRBD1 (6 bases). With 1 base removed from V and 4 bases from J, the gap between germline ends came to 10 bases. The CDR3 sequence is 14 residues long. Germline V gene lookup returns CDR1 KGHSH and CDR2 LQKENI. CDR3 sequence reads: CASSPQDSLYGYTF. CDR3 in DNA: TGTGCCAGCTCACCACAGGACAGCCTCTATGGCTACACCTTC.

The chain carries TRBV5-1 and TRBJ1-1, with D unresolved. V lost 0 bases to trimming and J lost 1 base, with 10 bases between them. Per germline, CDR1 SGHRS and CDR2 YFSETQ. The CDR3 loop spans 15 amino acids. CDR3 nucleotide sequence: TGCGCCAGCAGCTTGGAACGGAGCACGAACACTGAAGCTTTCTTT. This gives the protein CASSLERSTNTEAFF.

The J gene is TRBJ1-5, the V gene TRBV9; maybe TRBD1 (6 bases). The V gene's germline CDR1 is SGDLS and CDR2 YYNGEE. Trimming shortened V by 4 bases and J by 6 bases, and 14 bases separated the two germline ends. The CDR3 loop spans 14 amino acids. The CDR3 DNA is TGTGCCAGCAGCCCCGGCAGGGGCGGTCAGCCCCAGCATTTT. It is translated as CASSPGRGGQPQHF.

The chain joins TRBV28 to TRBJ1-6; TRBD1 agrees at 7 bases. CDR3 size: 12 residues. With 10 bases clipped from V and 9 bases from J, the junction kept 6 bases outside the gene matches. Germline-derived CDR1 and CDR2 are MDHEN and SYDVKM. CDR3 DNA sequence: TGTGCCACCCAGGGGGTACCTTCACCCCTCCACTTT. Residues: CATQGVPSPLHF. Full variable domain (outside the CDR3, taken from reference TRBV28 and TRBJ1-6): DVKVTQSSRYLVKRTGEKVFLECVQDMDHENMFWYRQDPGLGLRLIYFSYDVKMKEKGDIPEGYSVSREKKERFSLILESASTNQTSMYLCATQGVPSPLHFGNGTRLTVT.

The J gene is TRBJ1-1, the V gene TRBV6-1; TRBD1 is a possible D gene (5 bases). CDR1 is MNHNS and CDR2 is SASEGT in the germline V gene. V shed 11 bases and J shed 5 bases, with 21 bases lying between them. The length of the CDR3 is 14 residues. The DNA of the CDR3 is TGTGCCTCAAACGACCTAGGACGGGGGACTGAAGCTTTCTTT. Translation gives CASNDLGRGTEAFF.

The CDR3 is CAWSTGNTIYF. CDR3 in DNA: TGTGCCTGGAGTACTGGAAACACCATATATTTT. The V gene is TRBV30, the J gene TRBJ1-3; no reliable D call. Trimming removed 2 bases from V and 2 bases from J, with 1 base in between. The CDR3 has 11 amino acids. Germline lookup yields CDR1 GTSNPN and CDR2 SVGIG (reference sequence).

The CDR3 is CATSRVIPDREGTFNSPLHF. In DNA form, the CDR3 reads TGTGCCACCAGCAGAGTAATCCCGGACAGGGAGGGAACCTTCAATTCACCCCTCCACTTT. This chain uses TRBV15 with TRBJ1-6; 8 nucleotides match TRBD1. With V trimmed by 1 base and J by 7 bases, 18 bases remained unmatched. There are 20 residues in the CDR3. Germline V gives CDR1 LNHNV, CDR2 YYDKDF (reference sequence). The entire variable domain, with the rest obtained from reference TRBV15 and TRBJ1-6, is as follows: DAMVIQNPRYQVTQFGKPVTLSCSQTLNHNVMYWYQQKSSQAPKLLFHYYDKDFNNEADTPDNFQSRRPNTSFCFLDIRSPGLGDTAMYLCATSRVIPDREGTFNSPLHFGNGTRLTVT.

The J gene is TRBJ2-2, the V gene TRBV4-3, with unresolved D. Trimming pared 5 bases from V and 5 bases from J, leaving 12 bases between. This CDR3 is built from 14 residues. The germline CDR1 and CDR2 sequences are LGHNA and YSLEER. The CDR3 protein is CASSARSGTGELFF. CDR3 bases: TGCGCCAGCAGCGCTCGATCCGGGACCGGGGAGCTGTTTTTT.

This chain uses TRBV29-1 with TRBJ1-1, with TRBD1 as a possible D gene (6 bases). CDR3 length equals 12 residues. Per the germline V gene, CDR1 is SQVTM and CDR2 is ANQGSEA. The germline V and J ends were trimmed by 4 bases and 4 bases, with 10 bases remaining between them. The CDR3 DNA sequence: TGCAGCGTTGCACAGGGTCGCACTGAAGCTTTCTTT. This sequence encodes CSVAQGRTEAFF.